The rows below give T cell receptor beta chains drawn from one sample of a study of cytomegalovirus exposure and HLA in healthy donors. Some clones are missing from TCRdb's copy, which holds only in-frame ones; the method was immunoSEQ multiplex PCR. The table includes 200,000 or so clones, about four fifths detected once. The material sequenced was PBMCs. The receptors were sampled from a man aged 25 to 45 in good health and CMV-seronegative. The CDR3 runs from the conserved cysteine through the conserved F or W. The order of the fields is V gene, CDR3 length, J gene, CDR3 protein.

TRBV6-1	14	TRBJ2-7	CASTSGLVTYEQYF
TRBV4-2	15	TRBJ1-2	CASSQEAGVQYGYTF
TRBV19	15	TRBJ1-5	CASMLLFTANQPQHF
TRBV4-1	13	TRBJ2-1	CASSQAPGNEQFF
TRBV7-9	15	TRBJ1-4	CSSSLGGGVGEKLFF
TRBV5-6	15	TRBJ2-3	CASSLLRGPRDTQYF
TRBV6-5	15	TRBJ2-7	CASRSSGTARYEQYF
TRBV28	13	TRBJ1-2	CASSLGRGHGYTF
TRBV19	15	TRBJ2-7	CASSHIQGSHDEQYF
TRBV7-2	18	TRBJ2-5	CASSLVRTSGGVRETQYF
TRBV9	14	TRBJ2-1	CASVRGAYYNEQFF
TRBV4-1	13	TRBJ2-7	CASSADRNYEQYF
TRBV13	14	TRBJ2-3	CASRSEAGGCPQYF
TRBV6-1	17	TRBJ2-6	CASSDDSKPSGASVLTF
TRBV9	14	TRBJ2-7	CASSPTGTTHEQYF
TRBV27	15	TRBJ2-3	CASSPITGRTDTQYF
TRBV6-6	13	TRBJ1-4	CASSDRYNEKLFF
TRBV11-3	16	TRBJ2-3	CASSSREAGGTDTQYF
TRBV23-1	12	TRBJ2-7	CASPHFETSEYF
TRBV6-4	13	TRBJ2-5	CASREERSETQYF
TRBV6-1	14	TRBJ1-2	CASSESGTVYGYTF
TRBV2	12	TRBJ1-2	CAIYSPIYGYTF
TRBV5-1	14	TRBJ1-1	CASSLTGTGTEAFF
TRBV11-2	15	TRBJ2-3	CASSLGERFTDTQYF
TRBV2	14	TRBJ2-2	CATSPGAWTGELFF
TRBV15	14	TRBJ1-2	CATSPGPGEGGYTF
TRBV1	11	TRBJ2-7	CTGAVSYEQYF
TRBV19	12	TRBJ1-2	CASSLRGSGYTF
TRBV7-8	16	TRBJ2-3	CASSSVGAGGYNTQYF
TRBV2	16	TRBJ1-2	CASSRRRGQGLHGYTF
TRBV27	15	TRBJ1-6	CASSLPRTYNSPLHF
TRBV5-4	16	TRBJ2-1	CASSLGGSSSYNEQFF
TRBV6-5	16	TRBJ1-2	CASSYSPAGANYGYTF
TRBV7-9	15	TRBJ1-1	CASSPRDYEDTEAFF
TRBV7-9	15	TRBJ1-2	CASSPHQDSLYGYTF
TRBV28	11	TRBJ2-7	CASSSEYEQYF
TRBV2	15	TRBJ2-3	CASTIGQGITNTQYF
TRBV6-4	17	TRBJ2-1	CASSDSPITRAYNEQFF
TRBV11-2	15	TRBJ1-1	CASSLSLYQATEAFF
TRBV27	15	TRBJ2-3	CASSLLGGWTDTQYF
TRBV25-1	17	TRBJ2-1	CASKFSVRPGSYNEQFF
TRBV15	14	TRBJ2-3	CATSASGGTDTQYF
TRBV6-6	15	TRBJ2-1	CASSGLAGSHNEQFF
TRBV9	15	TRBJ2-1	CASSVGTESYNEQFF
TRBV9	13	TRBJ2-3	CASSPPGTDTQYF
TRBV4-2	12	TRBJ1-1	CAVRGSGTEAFF
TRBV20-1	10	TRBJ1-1	CSARSPGQFF
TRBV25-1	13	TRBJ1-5	CASSEVSNQPQHF
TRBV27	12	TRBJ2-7	CASSAQGDEQYF
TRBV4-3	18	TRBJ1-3	CASSPSWIQGLGGNTIYF
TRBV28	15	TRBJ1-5	CASRPGGRGDQPQHF
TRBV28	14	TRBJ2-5	CASSSWTGAETQYF
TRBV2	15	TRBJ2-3	CASRRTSGETDTQYF
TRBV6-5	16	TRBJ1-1	CASSYSADRGGTEAFF
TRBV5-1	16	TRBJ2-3	CASSLAVGQGADTQYF
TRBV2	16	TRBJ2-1	CASSVARLATYNEQFF